The clone carrying this T cell receptor beta chain was seen repeatedly, ten times or more. Antigen unknown. This entry is derived from a study of T cell repertoires in cytomegalovirus infection. Using its own MiXCR run on the reads, TCRdb lists one record per CDR3 protein. The sample consists of 45,000 to 55,000 distinct CDR3 sequences, around 18% of them appearing once. This CDR3 is built from 13 residues. The ends were cut back, 5 bases at V and 7 bases at J, with 15 bases in the middle. General study findings and limits: The study identified carriers of CMV plus the relevant HLA from cumulative public TCR beta family frequency. CMV-specific HLA-C-restricted TCR beta clonotypes dominated the ex vivo response.

The specimen comprised CD8+ T cells from cultured PBMCs, sampled from culture after CMV antigen stimulation. The clonotype comes from a human donor in good health (CMV status not recorded). Some clones in this sample may be carry-over from other donors' samples. The rearrangement links TRBV12-3 or TRBV12-4 to TRBJ2-7; D is tentatively TRBD1 or TRBD2 (5 bases each). CDR3 sequence (DNA): TGTGCCAGCAGTCTGGGCCGGGGCGGGGAGCAGTACTTC. Translated, it gives CASSLGRGGEQYF.